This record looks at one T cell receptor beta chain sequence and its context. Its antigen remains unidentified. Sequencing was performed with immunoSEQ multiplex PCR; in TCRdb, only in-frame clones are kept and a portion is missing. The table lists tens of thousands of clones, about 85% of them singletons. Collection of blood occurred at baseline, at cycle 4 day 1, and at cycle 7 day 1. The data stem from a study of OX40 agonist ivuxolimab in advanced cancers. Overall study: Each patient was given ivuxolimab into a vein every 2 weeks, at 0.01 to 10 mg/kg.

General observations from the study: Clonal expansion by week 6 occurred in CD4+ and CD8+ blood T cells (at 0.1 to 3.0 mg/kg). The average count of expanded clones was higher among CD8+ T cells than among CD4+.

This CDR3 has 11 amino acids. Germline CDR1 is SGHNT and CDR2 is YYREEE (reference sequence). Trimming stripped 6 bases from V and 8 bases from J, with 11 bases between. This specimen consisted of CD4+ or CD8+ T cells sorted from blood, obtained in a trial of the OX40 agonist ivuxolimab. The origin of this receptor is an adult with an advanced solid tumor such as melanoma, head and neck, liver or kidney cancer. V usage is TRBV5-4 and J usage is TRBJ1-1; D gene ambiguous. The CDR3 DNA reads TGTGCCAGCACCATGGGAAACGAAGCTTTCTTT. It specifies CASTMGNEAFF.